This T cell receptor (beta chain) was documented in a study of glioma-infiltrating T cells. Study results and limitations: A blood CDR3 motif signature was depleted in highly divergent patients. Non-neoplastic patients had below-expected tissue-blood divergence, while all gliomas exceeded expectation.

The CDR3 runs to 13 residues. From germline, CDR1 is MNHEY and CDR2 SMNVEV (reference sequence). Between the trimmed V and J ends, which lost 6 bases and 7 bases, there was a span of 15 bases. This clonotype was seen many times. Its antigen is unknown. Using RNA template, CDR3s of TCR alpha and beta were amplified with iRepertoire arm-PCR. Via MiXCR, TCRdb re-called the multiplex PCR reads, giving one row per CDR3 protein. The data contain a few hundred thousand distinct CDR3 sequences, about 40% of them singletons. The receptor's source is a human donor with low-grade glioma or glioblastoma, undergoing nonglioma brain surgery, or in good health (not recorded which). J is TRBJ1-2 and V is TRBV27, with D perhaps matching TRBD1 (5 bases). What was sequenced was glioma tissue, nonneoplastic brain tissue, or PBMCs (not recorded which). This CDR3 reads CASRRALGLGYTF. The CDR3, as DNA: TGTGCCAGCAGGCGGGCGTTGGGACTTGGCTACACCTTC.